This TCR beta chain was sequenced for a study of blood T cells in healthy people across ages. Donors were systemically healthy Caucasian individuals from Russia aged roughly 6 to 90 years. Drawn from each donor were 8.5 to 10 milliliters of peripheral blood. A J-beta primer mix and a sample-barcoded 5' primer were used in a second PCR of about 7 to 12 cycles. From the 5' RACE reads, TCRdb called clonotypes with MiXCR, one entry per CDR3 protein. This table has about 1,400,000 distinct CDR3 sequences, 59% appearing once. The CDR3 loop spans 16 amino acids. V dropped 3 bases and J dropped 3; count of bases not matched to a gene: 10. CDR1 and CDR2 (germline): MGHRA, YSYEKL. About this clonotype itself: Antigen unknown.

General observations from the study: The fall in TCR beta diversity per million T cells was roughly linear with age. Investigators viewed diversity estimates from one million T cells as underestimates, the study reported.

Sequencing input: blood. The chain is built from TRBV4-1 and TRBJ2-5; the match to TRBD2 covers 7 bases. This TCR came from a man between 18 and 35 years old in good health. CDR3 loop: CASSQFGGRLKETQYF. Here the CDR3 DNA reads TGCGCCAGCAGCCAGTTCGGCGGGAGACTTAAAGAGACCCAGTACTTC.